This T cell receptor (beta chain) appears in the sequencing data of a study of shared clonotypes between healthy human individuals. Study results and caveats: Rarefaction showed that sequencing of sorted subsets was incomplete (despite large depth).

With respect to this clone: Its antigen is unknown.

The deep-level immunoSEQ assay was used. Genomic DNA belonging to each subset was distributed in equal measure over several immunoSEQ plates. Sequencing was performed with immunoSEQ multiplex PCR; in TCRdb, only in-frame clones are kept and a portion is missing. Among around 1.6 million clones, 95% to 99% were seen once, and the ten largest hold 0.4% to 0.45%. The sample was naive CD4+ T cells sorted from blood. The subset: CD45RA+ positively selected. The TCR sequence derives from a man aged 25 to 45 in good health.

CDR3 bases: TGCAGCGTGAGAACTAGCGGGGCTCACAATGAGCAGTTCTTC. As protein: CSVRTSGAHNEQFF. This rearrangement joins TRBV29-1 to TRBJ2-1; 10 positions agree with TRBD2. This CDR3 is 14 amino acids long. Looked up from germline, CDR1 is SQVTM and CDR2 is ANQGSEA. V lost 6 bases, J lost 5 bases, and 7 bases stayed unmatched.